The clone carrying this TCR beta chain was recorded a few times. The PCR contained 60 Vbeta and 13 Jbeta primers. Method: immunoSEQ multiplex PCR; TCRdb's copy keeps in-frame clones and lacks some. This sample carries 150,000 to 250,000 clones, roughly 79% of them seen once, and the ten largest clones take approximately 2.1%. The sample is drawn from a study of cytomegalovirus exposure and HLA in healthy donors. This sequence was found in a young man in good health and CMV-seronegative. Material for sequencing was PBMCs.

CDR3 sequence reads: CASSPIAGAAYEQYF. DNA of the CDR3: TGTGCCAGCAGCCCAATAGCGGGAGCCGCCTACGAGCAGTACTTC. The chain couples TRBV6-5 to TRBJ2-7; 9 positions agree with TRBD2. This CDR3 has 15 amino acids. Germline trimming cut 6 bases from V and 2 bases from J; bases unmatched to any gene: 8. In germline, CDR1 is MNHEY, CDR2 SVGAGI.